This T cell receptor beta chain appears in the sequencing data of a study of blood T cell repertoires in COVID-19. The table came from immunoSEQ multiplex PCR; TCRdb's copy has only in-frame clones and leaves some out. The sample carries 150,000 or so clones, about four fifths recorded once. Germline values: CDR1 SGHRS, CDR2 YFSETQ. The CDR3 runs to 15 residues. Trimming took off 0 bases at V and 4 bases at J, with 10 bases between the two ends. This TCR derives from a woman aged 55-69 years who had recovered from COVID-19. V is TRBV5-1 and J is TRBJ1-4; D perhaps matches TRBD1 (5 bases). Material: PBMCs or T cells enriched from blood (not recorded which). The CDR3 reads CASSLGGRLNEKLFF. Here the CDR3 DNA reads TGCGCCAGCAGCTTGGGGGGCAGACTTAATGAAAAACTGTTTTTT.